This section outlines one TCR beta chain sequence together with its context. Losses at the gene ends were 5 bases for V and 0 bases for J; bases not matched to a gene: 10. The CDR3 has 17 amino acids. Germline values: CDR1 SNHLY, CDR2 FYNNEI. This entry belongs to a study of blood T cell repertoires in COVID-19. Study-wide context: Some COVID-19 samples were acute and others convalescent; all came from the United States, Italy and Spain. Sources were T cells, B-cell-depleted T cells, or PBMCs; the material itself was cDNA or gDNA.

The authors' processing: Nucleated cell counts were estimated from reference gene primer amplification. The assay was immunoSEQ multiplex PCR, and TCRdb's table has in-frame clones only and misses some. Clone size and the V and J calls come from that table; the DNA yielded D and trimming. The sample lists roughly 150,000 clones; around 82% were seen once. The sequencing input was peripheral blood. The receptor was derived from a woman aged 50 to 60 with acute or convalescent COVID-19. This chain uses TRBV2 with TRBJ2-1, with 7 bases matching TRBD2. The CDR3 DNA sequence: TGTGCCAGCAGTAACCCCGGGACTACCCTCTCCTACAATGAGCAGTTCTTC. As protein: CASSNPGTTLSYNEQFF.